The next 10 T cell receptor beta chains were all read from a single sample in a study of blood T cells in healthy people across ages. With a J-beta primer mix and a sample-barcoded 5' primer, a second PCR ran roughly 7 to 11 cycles. TCRdb ran MiXCR on the 5' RACE reads and lists one entry per CDR3 protein. The sample contains around 1.7 million distinct CDR3 sequences, about 28% of which appear only once. Sequences were obtained from blood. These receptor sequences come from a young woman in good health.

This chain links TRBV5-1 with TRBJ2-2; D perhaps matches TRBD2 (5 bases). Trimming removed 4 bases from V and 1 base from J, with 11 bases in between. There are 15 residues in the CDR3. The V gene's germline CDR1 is SGHRS and CDR2 YFSETQ. The CDR3 nucleotides read TGCGCCAGCAGCAACGGACTGGAGAACACCGGGGAGCTGTTTTTT. It encodes CASSNGLENTGELFF.

The V gene is TRBV4-1, the J gene TRBJ2-5; perhaps TRBD1 as D (5 bases). Germline values: CDR1 MGHRA, CDR2 YSYEKL. Trimming took 0 bases from V and 7 from J, leaving 21 bases between them. The CDR3 runs 17 residues. CDR3 DNA sequence: TGCGCCAGCAGCCAAGATAAAACCGAGACAGCGATCCGGACCCAGTACTTC. Amino acid sequence: CASSQDKTETAIRTQYF.

This clonotype has ten or more counts. The V call is TRBV12-3 or TRBV12-4, the J call TRBJ2-3; TRBD1 is a possible D gene (6 bases). The CDR3 spans 13 residues. The germline V and J ends were trimmed by 7 bases and 4 bases, with 12 bases remaining between them. CDR3 loop: CASILTGSDTQYF. The CDR3 region has the DNA TGTGCCAGCATCCTTACAGGGTCAGATACGCAGTATTTT.

This clonotype was picked up a small number of times. This chain links TRBV7-2 with TRBJ1-5; D is uncertain. CDR1 is SGHTA, CDR2 FQGNSA, per germline. The CDR3 contains 14 residues. V dropped 5 bases and J dropped 2 bases, with 10 bases sitting between them. The CDR3, as DNA: TGTGCCAGCAGCGTCCGTGACGGCAATCAGCCCCAGCATTTT. This codes for CASSVRDGNQPQHF.

V gene TRBV15 combines with J gene TRBJ1-2; TRBD1 matches 8 bases. CDR1 and CDR2 from the germline V gene are LNHNV and YYDKDF (reference sequence). There are 15 residues in the CDR3. V shed 2 bases, J shed 4 bases, and the junction held 6 bases outside the gene matches. CDR3 DNA sequence: TGTGCCACCAGCAGAAATCCAGGGGGCTCCTATGGCTACACCTTC. It translates to CATSRNPGGSYGYTF.

The rearrangement uses TRBV5-1 and TRBJ2-7; D is possibly TRBD2 (5 bases). The germline CDR1 and CDR2 sequences are SGHRS and YFSETQ. Trimming removed 0 bases at V and 5 bases at J, with 15 bases between. CDR3 length equals 15 residues. This CDR3 is CASSLVFSGVDEQYF. The CDR3 region has the DNA TGCGCCAGCAGCTTGGTGTTCTCCGGGGTCGACGAGCAGTACTTC.

A note on this clonotype: This may arise from a read error, as a much more abundant clone is one base away. The chain carries TRBV7-2 and TRBJ2-5, with D hard to call. This CDR3 comprises 13 residues. Germline V gene sequence: CDR1 SGHTA, CDR2 FQGNSA. In nucleotides, the CDR3 is TGTGCCAACAGCCGTTCTGAGGTGGAGACCCAGTACTTC. It is translated as CANSRSEVETQYF.

The rearrangement joins TRBV30 to TRBJ2-6; 7 nucleotides agree with TRBD1. The CDR3 has 15 residues. V gave up 3 bases and J gave up 4 bases; unmatched junction bases: 6. CDR1 is GTSNPN, CDR2 SVGIG, per germline (reference sequence). CDR3 in amino acids: CAWRVGQPGANVLTF. The DNA of the CDR3 is TGTGCCTGGAGGGTGGGACAGCCCGGGGCCAACGTCCTGACTTTC. The full variable domain, rest sourced from reference TRBV30 and TRBJ2-6, is SQTIHQWPATLVQPVGSPLSLECTVEGTSNPNLYWYRQAAGRGLQLLFYSVGIGQISSEVPQNLSASRPQDRQFILSSKKLLLSDSGFYLCAWRVGQPGANVLTFGAGSRLTVL.

This clonotype occurred many times. This sequence joins TRBV10-3 and TRBJ1-5; 8 bases fit TRBD1. The CDR3 has 14 amino acids. V was pared by 2 bases and J by 5 bases, with 2 bases of the junction left unmatched. Germline loops: CDR1 ENHRY, CDR2 SYGVKD. The CDR3 DNA is TGTGCCATCAGTGAGGGACAGGGAGATCAGCCCCAGCATTTT. Its protein product is CAISEGQGDQPQHF.

The chain carries TRBV7-2 and TRBJ1-1; no clear D gene. Germline values: CDR1 SGHTA, CDR2 FQGNSA. The ends were cut back, 3 bases at V and 0 bases at J, with 8 bases in the middle. The CDR3 loop spans 14 amino acids. Written as DNA, the CDR3 is TGTGCCAGCAGCTTTGAGAGCATGAACACTGAAGCTTTCTTT. Its protein product is CASSFESMNTEAFF.